This is a list of T cell receptor beta chains from one sample in a study of shared clonotypes between healthy human individuals. Assay: immunoSEQ multiplex PCR; the TCRdb copy retains only in-frame clones and omits some. The table records millions of clones, approximately 94% of them present only once. Sequences were obtained from naive CD8+ T cells sorted from blood. These receptors were collected from a man younger than 30 in good health. CDR3s include the opening cysteine and the closing phenylalanine or tryptophan. D genes are given only for firm matches.

.	TRBV2	TRBJ1-5	CASSDILIQGSANF	TGTGCCAGCAGTGATATTTTGATTCAGGGATCAGCGAATTTT
TRBD1	TRBV6-5	TRBJ1-3	CASSPGTGSGNTIYF	TGTGCCAGCAGCCCCGGGACAGGGAGTGGAAACACCATATATTTT
.	TRBV19	TRBJ1-5	CASSIGKWQPQHF	TGTGCCAGTAGTATAGGGAAGTGGCAGCCCCAGCATTTT
TRBD1	TRBV9	TRBJ2-7	CASSGGTGPYEQYF	TGTGCCAGCAGCGGAGGGACAGGGCCTTACGAGCAGTACTTC
TRBD1	TRBV10-2	TRBJ1-4	CASRAGTASNEKLFF	TGCGCCAGCAGGGCCGGGACAGCTAGTAATGAAAAACTGTTTTTT
TRBD2	TRBV28	TRBJ2-5	CASSFLAGDQETQYF	TGTGCCAGCAGTTTCCTAGCGGGCGATCAAGAGACCCAGTACTTC
.	TRBV5-1	TRBJ2-7	CASRSYRDEQYF	TGCGCCAGCAGATCTTATCGAGACGAGCAGTACTTC
.	TRBV13	TRBJ2-2	CASSLFITGELFF	TGTGCCAGCAGCTTATTTATCACCGGGGAGCTGTTTTTT
.	TRBV6-5	TRBJ1-2	CASAGLVNYGYTF	TGTGCCAGCGCGGGGTTAGTCAACTATGGCTACACCTTC
TRBD2	TRBV19	TRBJ2-3	CASSIWGLAETTDTQYF	TGTGCCAGTAGTATATGGGGACTAGCGGAGACCACAGATACGCAGTATTTT
.	TRBV6-5	TRBJ2-3	CASAGQPDTQYF	TGTGCCAGCGCTGGCCAGCCAGATACGCAGTATTTT
.	TRBV6-6	TRBJ2-7	CASIGSSYEQYF	TGTGCCAGCATTGGTAGCTCCTACGAGCAGTACTTC
.	TRBV30	TRBJ2-2	CAWSVGGMGTGELFF	TGTGCCTGGAGTGTTGGGGGTATGGGCACCGGGGAGCTGTTTTTT
.	TRBV2	TRBJ2-1	CASRLTGSSYNEQFF	TGTGCCAGCAGACTTACCGGGAGCAGCTACAATGAGCAGTTCTTC
.	TRBV6-1	TRBJ1-1	CASSEPGGDTEAFF	TGTGCCAGCAGTGAGCCCGGTGGGGACACTGAAGCTTTCTTT
.	TRBV7-8	TRBJ2-5	CASSLVNVQETQYF	TGTGCCAGCAGCCTCGTAAACGTTCAAGAGACCCAGTACTTC
.	TRBV4-1	TRBJ2-3	CASNDVGGLTDTQYF	TGCGCCAGCAACGACGTGGGGGGGCTCACAGATACGCAGTATTTT
.	TRBV6-1	TRBJ2-1	CASSVLWVNEQFF	TGTGCCAGCAGTGTCTTATGGGTCAATGAGCAGTTCTTC
TRBD1	TRBV2	TRBJ1-2	CASSPGQGIVGYGYTF	TGTGCCAGCAGTCCGGGACAGGGAATTGTAGGGTATGGCTACACCTTC
TRBD1	TRBV13	TRBJ1-2	CASSPFGQGNPNYGYTF	TGTGCCAGCAGCCCGTTCGGACAGGGGAATCCTAACTATGGCTACACCTTC
TRBD2	TRBV7-9	TRBJ2-7	CASSLSGSSYEQYF	TGTGCCAGCAGCTTAAGCGGGAGCTCCTACGAGCAGTACTTC
.	TRBV9	TRBJ2-2	CASSAPLTGELFF	TGTGCCAGCAGCGCTCCGCTCACCGGGGAGCTGTTTTTT
.	TRBV2	TRBJ1-2	CASSGEDWRVSYGYTF	TGTGCCAGCAGTGGAGAGGACTGGAGGGTTTCTTATGGCTACACCTTC
.	TRBV5-6	TRBJ2-7	CASSPTGSYEQYF	TGTGCCAGCAGCCCGACTGGATCCTACGAGCAGTACTTC
.	TRBV28	TRBJ1-1	CASSLGAAWYTEAFF	TGTGCCAGCAGTTTAGGAGCAGCGTGGTACACTGAAGCTTTCTTT
TRBD1	TRBV15	TRBJ2-7	CATSRDETGNLYEQYF	TGTGCCACCAGCAGAGACGAGACAGGGAATTTGTACGAGCAGTACTTC
.	TRBV19	TRBJ1-5	CASSMTHGGSQPQHF	TGTGCCAGTAGTATGACCCACGGGGGGAGTCAGCCCCAGCATTTT
.	TRBV15	TRBJ2-1	CATSSPPGQSSYNEQFF	TGTGCCACCAGCAGCCCTCCGGGACAAAGCTCCTACAATGAGCAGTTCTTC
.	TRBV18	TRBJ2-3	CASSPIFATPEPDTQYF	TGTGCCAGCTCACCAATCTTCGCGACCCCCGAACCAGATACGCAGTATTTT